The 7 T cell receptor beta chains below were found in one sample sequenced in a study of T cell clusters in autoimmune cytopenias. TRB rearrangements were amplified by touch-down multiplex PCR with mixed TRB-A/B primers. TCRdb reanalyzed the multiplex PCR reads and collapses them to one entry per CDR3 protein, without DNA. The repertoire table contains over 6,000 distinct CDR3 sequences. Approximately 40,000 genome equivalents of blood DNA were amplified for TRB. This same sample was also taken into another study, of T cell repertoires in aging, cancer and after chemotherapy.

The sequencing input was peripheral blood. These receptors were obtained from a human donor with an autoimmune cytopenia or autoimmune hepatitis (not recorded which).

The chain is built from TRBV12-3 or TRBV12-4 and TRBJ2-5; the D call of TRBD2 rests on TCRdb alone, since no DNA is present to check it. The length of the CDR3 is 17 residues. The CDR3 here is CASSRGFGRGHRETQYF.

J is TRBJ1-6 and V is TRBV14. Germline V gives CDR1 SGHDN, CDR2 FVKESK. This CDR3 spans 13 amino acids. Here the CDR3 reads CASSSYFNSPLHF.

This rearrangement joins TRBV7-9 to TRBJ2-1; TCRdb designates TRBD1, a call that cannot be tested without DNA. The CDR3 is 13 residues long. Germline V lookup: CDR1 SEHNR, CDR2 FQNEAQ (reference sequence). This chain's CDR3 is CASSLGGDVEQFF.

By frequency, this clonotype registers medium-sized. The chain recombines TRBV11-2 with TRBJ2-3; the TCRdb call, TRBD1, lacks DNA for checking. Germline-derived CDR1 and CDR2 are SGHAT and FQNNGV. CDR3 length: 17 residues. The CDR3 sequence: CASSLSSGAGAVDTQYF. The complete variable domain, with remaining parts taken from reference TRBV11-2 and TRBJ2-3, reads EAGVAQSPRYKIIEKRQSVAFWCNPISGHATLYWYQQILGQGPKLLIQFQNNGVVDDSQLPKDRFSAERLKGVDSTLKIQPAKLEDSAVYLCASSLSSGAGAVDTQYFGPGTRLTVL.

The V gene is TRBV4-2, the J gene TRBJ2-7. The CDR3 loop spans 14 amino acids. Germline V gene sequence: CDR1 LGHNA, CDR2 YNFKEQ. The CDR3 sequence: CASSPRQFSYEQYF.

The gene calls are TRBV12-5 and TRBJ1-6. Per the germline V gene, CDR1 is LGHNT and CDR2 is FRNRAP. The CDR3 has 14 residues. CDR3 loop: CASGYGDHNSPLHF.

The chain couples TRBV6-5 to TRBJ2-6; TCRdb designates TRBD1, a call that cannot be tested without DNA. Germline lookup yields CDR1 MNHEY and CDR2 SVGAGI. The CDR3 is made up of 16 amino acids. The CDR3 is CASRRDSFSGANVLTF.